A selection of T cell receptor beta chains follows, all from one sample in a study of CXCR3-negative and CXCR3-positive naive CD8 T cells. TCRdb reanalyzed the 5' RACE reads, giving one entry per CDR3 protein sequence and no DNA. This sample contains tens of thousands of distinct CDR3 sequences. The sample was naive CXCR3- CD8+ T cells from blood. These receptors were collected from a human donor in good health. Some clones in this sample may be carry-over from other donors' samples. The CDR3 runs from the conserved cysteine through the conserved F or W. The listing skips clone size in some rows; elsewhere it reads once, few, many or a size class.

J: TRBJ2-7; size: NA; V: TRBV11-1; CDR3: CASSFRTADLYEQYF
J: TRBJ2-5; size: NA; V: TRBV29-1; CDR3: CSVEDHQGLVGTQYF
J: TRBJ1-6; size: NA; V: TRBV5-5; CDR3: CASSFPGGVNSPLHF
J: TRBJ2-1; size: NA; V: TRBV24-1; CDR3: CATSDRGDQKFF
J: TRBJ2-1; size: NA; V: TRBV9; CDR3: CASSPRTTDNEQFF
J: TRBJ2-1; size: NA; V: TRBV18; CDR3: CASSPPEGSSYNEQFF
J: TRBJ1-4; size: NA; V: TRBV5-6; CDR3: CATSTGELEGEKLFF
J: TRBJ2-7; size: NA; V: TRBV7-2; CDR3: CASSLAASGSYEQYF
J: TRBJ2-3; size: NA; V: TRBV6-2/TRBV6-3; CDR3: CASSYWREGTDTQYF
J: TRBJ1-2; size: NA; V: TRBV29-1; CDR3: CSVEEAGFGYGYTF
J: TRBJ2-3; size: NA; V: TRBV12-3/TRBV12-4; CDR3: CARSASFSSTDTQYF
J: TRBJ2-7; size: NA; V: TRBV6-2/TRBV6-3; CDR3: CASSNIGAYEQYF
J: TRBJ2-5; size: NA; V: TRBV12-3/TRBV12-4; CDR3: CASSNLATQETQYF
J: TRBJ1-2; size: NA; V: TRBV9; CDR3: CASSVATDYGYTF
J: TRBJ2-3; size: NA; V: TRBV5-1; CDR3: CASSPVRGYTDTQYF
J: TRBJ2-7; size: NA; V: TRBV29-1; CDR3: CSVAPGTGSTYEQYF
J: TRBJ2-7; size: NA; V: TRBV2; CDR3: CASSDLRTGDYTHEQYF
J: TRBJ1-1; size: NA; V: TRBV4-2; CDR3: CASSQGRDTEAFF
J: TRBJ1-1; size: NA; V: TRBV28; CDR3: CASSLVADFEAFF
J: TRBJ1-1; size: NA; V: TRBV4-2; CDR3: CASSQDRLEAFF
J: TRBJ2-5; size: NA; V: TRBV29-1; CDR3: CSVEGFGETQYF
J: TRBJ2-3; size: NA; V: TRBV3-1; CDR3: CASSRYGVTDTQYF
J: TRBJ1-1; size: NA; V: TRBV4-1; CDR3: CASSHRGQTMNTEAFF
J: TRBJ2-3; size: NA; V: TRBV10-2; CDR3: CASSSQGGVFTDTQYF
J: TRBJ2-7; size: NA; V: TRBV12-3/TRBV12-4; CDR3: CASTSGTRGSYEQYF
J: TRBJ2-3; size: NA; V: TRBV7-9; CDR3: CASSFIQGENTQYF
J: TRBJ1-2; size: NA; V: TRBV28; CDR3: CASSLWAGGARNYGYTF
J: TRBJ2-5; size: NA; V: TRBV7-9; CDR3: CASSFRGGSETQYF
J: TRBJ2-3; size: NA; V: TRBV27; CDR3: CASTAGTLRTDTQYF
J: TRBJ2-5; size: medium-sized; V: TRBV29-1; CDR3: CSVDRQPEETQYF
J: TRBJ1-5; size: NA; V: TRBV7-9; CDR3: CASSLGFQPQHF
J: TRBJ2-2; size: NA; V: TRBV24-1; CDR3: CATSEGNLETGELFF
J: TRBJ2-1; size: NA; V: TRBV12-3/TRBV12-4; CDR3: CASSPLGTTANEQFF
J: TRBJ2-2; size: NA; V: TRBV12-3/TRBV12-4; CDR3: CASSPVGELFF
J: TRBJ1-1; size: NA; V: TRBV12-3/TRBV12-4; CDR3: CASSPDIEFTEAFF
J: TRBJ1-1; size: NA; V: TRBV5-1; CDR3: CASRGTATNTEAFF
J: TRBJ1-2; size: NA; V: TRBV25-1; CDR3: CASSEDRGGGHGYTF
J: TRBJ2-1; size: NA; V: TRBV28; CDR3: CASRLASGKGGRDYNEQFF
J: TRBJ2-5; size: NA; V: TRBV28; CDR3: CASSLFLAEYQETQYF
J: TRBJ2-2; size: NA; V: TRBV7-6; CDR3: CASNFQGGGSANTGELFF
J: TRBJ1-5; size: NA; V: TRBV29-1; CDR3: CSVGDREQPQHF
J: TRBJ2-5; size: NA; V: TRBV28; CDR3: CASSLWTEPQETQYF
J: TRBJ2-1; size: NA; V: TRBV28; CDR3: CASSDTLAGNEQFF
J: TRBJ2-7; size: NA; V: TRBV28; CDR3: CASSFNQGEDEQYF
J: TRBJ2-1; size: NA; V: TRBV13; CDR3: CASSPTGQGEQFF
J: TRBJ2-3; size: NA; V: TRBV7-2; CDR3: CASSPPGGGVNTQYF